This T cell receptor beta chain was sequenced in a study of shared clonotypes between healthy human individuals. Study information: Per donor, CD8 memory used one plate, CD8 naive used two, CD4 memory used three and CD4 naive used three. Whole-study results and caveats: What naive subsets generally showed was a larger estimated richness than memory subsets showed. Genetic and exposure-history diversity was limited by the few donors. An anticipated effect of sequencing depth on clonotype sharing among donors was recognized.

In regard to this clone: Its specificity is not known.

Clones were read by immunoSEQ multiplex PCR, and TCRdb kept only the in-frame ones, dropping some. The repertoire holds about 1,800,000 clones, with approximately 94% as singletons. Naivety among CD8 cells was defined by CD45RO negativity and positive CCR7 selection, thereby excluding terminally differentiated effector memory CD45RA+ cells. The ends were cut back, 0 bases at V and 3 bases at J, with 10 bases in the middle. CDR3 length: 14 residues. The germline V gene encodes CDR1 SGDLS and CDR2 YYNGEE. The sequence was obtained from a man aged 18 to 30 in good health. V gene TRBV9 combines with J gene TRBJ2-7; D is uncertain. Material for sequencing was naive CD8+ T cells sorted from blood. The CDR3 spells CASSVASGIYEQYF. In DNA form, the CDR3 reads TGTGCCAGCAGCGTAGCGAGTGGAATCTACGAGCAGTACTTC.